This T cell receptor (beta chain) derives from a study of blood T cells in healthy people across ages. In the study overall: There was about one barcoded beta molecule captured by template switching per two T cells.

Then a second PCR, running about 6 to 12 cycles, was carried out with a sample-barcoded 5' primer and a J-beta primer mix. TCRdb called the 5' RACE reads again in MiXCR, with one record for every CDR3 protein. Here the sample spans roughly 860,000 distinct CDR3 sequences, roughly 60% being singletons. Broader study findings: Calculation of diversity from one million T cells yielded estimates considered to be underestimates. In long-lived donors, naive CD4+ cell counts and diversity exceeded those of aged donors.

CDR1 MGHDK and CDR2 SYGVNS come from the germline V gene. The CDR3 contains 19 residues. Concerning this clonotype: Its antigen is not known.

This receptor was taken from a young man in good health. The chain joins TRBV25-1 to TRBJ2-1, with D perhaps matching TRBD1 (5 bases). The J call may be in error: the DNA end matches TRBJ2-7 better. The sample comprised blood. DNA for the CDR3: TGTGCCAGCAGTGAACTGGGGCTAGGCGTCAAGAGCTCCTACAATGAGCAGTACTTC. Its protein is CASSELGLGVKSSYNEQYF.